This entry lists 10 T cell receptor beta chains sequenced from one sample in a study of neoadjuvant anti-PD-1 for oral cavity cancer. As to time point: after neoadjuvant nivolumab, at surgical resection. TCRdb's table, derived via immunoSEQ multiplex PCR, lists solely in-frame clones and lacks some. The table records about 42,000 clones, approximately 80% of them present only once. The source was PBMCs, collected after nivolumab (anti-PD-1) treatment. The receptors originated from a person aged 35 to 85 with oral cavity squamous cell carcinoma.

The genes are TRBV6-1 and TRBJ1-1, with D hard to call. This CDR3 spans 10 amino acids. V lost 1 base and J 11 bases, leaving 5 bases between the germline ends. Germline CDR1 reads MNHNS; CDR2 reads SASEGT. CDR3 protein: CASSEVKAFF. The CDR3 region has the DNA TGTGCCAGCAGTGAAGTGAAGGCTTTCTTT.

This clone was seen a single time. The rearrangement links TRBV7-9 to TRBJ1-1; 8 bases agree with TRBD1. V lost 2 bases and J lost 5; bases outside the gene matches: 4. Germline CDR1 reads SEHNR; CDR2 reads FQNEAQ (reference sequence). CDR3 size: 14 residues. This CDR3 reads CASSLNRGSTEAFF. CDR3 bases: TGTGCCAGCAGCTTAAACAGGGGGTCGACTGAAGCTTTCTTT.

The CDR3 here is CASSGYDTPNEQFF. CDR3 nucleotides: TGTGCCAGCAGTGGCTATGACACCCCGAATGAGCAGTTCTTC. The gene calls are TRBV25-1 and TRBJ2-1; no firm D call. The CDR3 runs 14 residues. The germline V gene encodes CDR1 MGHDK and CDR2 SYGVNS. Deletions cut 4 bases from V and 7 bases from J, with 14 bases between.

The chain couples TRBV5-1 to TRBJ1-1; 8 bases are shared with TRBD1. V was pared by 0 bases and J by 0 bases, with 10 bases of the junction left unmatched. The CDR3 is 18 amino acids. Germline CDR1 reads SGHRS; CDR2 reads YFSETQ. CDR3 amino acids: CASSLARQGAPLNTEAFF. CDR3 DNA: TGCGCCAGCAGCTTGGCCCGCCAGGGGGCCCCCTTGAACACTGAAGCTTTCTTT.

This clone was counted a few times. This chain uses TRBV10-3 with TRBJ2-7, with 7 positions matching TRBD1. This CDR3 spans 14 amino acids. The germline gives CDR1 ENHRY, CDR2 SYGVKD. V was pared by 6 bases and J by 2 bases, with 7 bases of the junction left unmatched. In nucleotides, the CDR3 is TGTGCCATCAGGGGGTGGGACAGCACCTACGAGCAGTACTTC. Translation: CAIRGWDSTYEQYF.

The chain has TRBV5-4 and TRBJ2-2; 8 bases are a match to TRBD1. This CDR3 contains 15 residues. Germline V CDR1 and CDR2: SGHNT, YYREEE (reference sequence). V shed 4 bases, J shed 3 bases, and the junction held 5 bases outside the gene matches. CDR3 protein: CASSRDRTYTGELFF. The DNA of the CDR3 is TGTGCCAGCAGCAGGGACAGGACCTACACCGGGGAGCTGTTTTTT.

The chain recombines TRBV27 with TRBJ2-7; possibly TRBD2 for D (5 bases). The CDR3 spans 16 residues. Germline V gives CDR1 MNHEY, CDR2 SMNVEV (reference sequence). Deletions cut 1 base from V and 4 bases from J, with 17 bases between. The CDR3 coding sequence is TGTGCCAGCAGTTTATACCAAGAGGGTCCTTTTTACGAGCAGTACTTC. Protein sequence: CASSLYQEGPFYEQYF.

This chain joins TRBV9 and TRBJ2-7; a weak D match, TRBD2 (6 bases). Trimming shortened V by 3 bases and J by 7 bases, and 14 bases separated the two germline ends. CDR3 length equals 13 residues. Germline CDR1 reads SGDLS; CDR2 reads YYNGEE. CDR3 residues: CASSGPGGMEQYF. The CDR3 DNA sequence: TGTGCCAGCAGCGGGCCCGGGGGTATGGAGCAGTACTTC.

The CDR3: CASSSGGAGETQYF. The CDR3 region has the DNA TGTGCCAGCAGTTCGGGGGGCGCGGGAGAGACCCAGTACTTC. The chain has TRBV6-1 and TRBJ2-5, with a tentative D call TRBD2 (7 bases). Germline loops: CDR1 MNHNS, CDR2 SASEGT. The CDR3 consists of 14 residues. V was shortened by 5 bases and J by 4 bases, with 14 bases between the two germline ends.

The chain couples TRBV28 to TRBJ1-5, with D possibly TRBD1 on 5 matching bases. In germline, CDR1 is MDHEN, CDR2 SYDVKM. CDR3 size: 11 residues. Trimming took 11 bases from V and 1 from J, leaving 6 bases between them. Here the CDR3 DNA reads TGTGCCGGGGGGAGCAATCAGCCCCAGCATTTT. Residues: CAGGSNQPQHF.